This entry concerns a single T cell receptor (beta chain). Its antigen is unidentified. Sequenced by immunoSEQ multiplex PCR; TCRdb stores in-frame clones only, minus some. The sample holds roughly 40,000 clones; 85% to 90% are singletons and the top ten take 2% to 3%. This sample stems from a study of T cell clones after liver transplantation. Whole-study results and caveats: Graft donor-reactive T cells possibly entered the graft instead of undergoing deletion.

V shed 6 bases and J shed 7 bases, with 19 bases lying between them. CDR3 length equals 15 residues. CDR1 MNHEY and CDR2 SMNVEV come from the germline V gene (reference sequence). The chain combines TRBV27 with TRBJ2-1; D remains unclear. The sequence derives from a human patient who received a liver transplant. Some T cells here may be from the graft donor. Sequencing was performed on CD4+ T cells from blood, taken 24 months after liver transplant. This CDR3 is CASRPLLVTVNEQFF. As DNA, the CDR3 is TGTGCCAGCAGGCCCCTCCTAGTAACGGTTAATGAGCAGTTCTTC.